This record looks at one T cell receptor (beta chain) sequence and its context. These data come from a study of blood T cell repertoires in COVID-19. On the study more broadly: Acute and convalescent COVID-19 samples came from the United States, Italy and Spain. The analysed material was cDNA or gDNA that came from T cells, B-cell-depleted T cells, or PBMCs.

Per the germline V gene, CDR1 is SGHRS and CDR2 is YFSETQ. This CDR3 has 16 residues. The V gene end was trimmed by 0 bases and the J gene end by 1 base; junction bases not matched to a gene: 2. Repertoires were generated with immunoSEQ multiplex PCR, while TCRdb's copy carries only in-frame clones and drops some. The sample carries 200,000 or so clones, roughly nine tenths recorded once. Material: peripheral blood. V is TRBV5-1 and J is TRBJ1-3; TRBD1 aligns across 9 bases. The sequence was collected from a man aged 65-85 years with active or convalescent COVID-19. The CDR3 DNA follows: TGCGCCAGCAGCTTGGTGGGACAGGGTTCTGGAAACACCATATATTTT. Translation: CASSLVGQGSGNTIYF.